This entry lists 11 T cell receptor beta chains sequenced from one sample in a study of blood T cells in healthy people across ages. A second about 6 to 11 cycle PCR used barcoded and J-beta primers. One entry per CDR3 protein, called by TCRdb with MiXCR from the 5' RACE reads. The sample has 1.5 million to 2 million distinct CDR3 sequences; around half are singletons. The sample consisted of blood. These receptors were taken from a woman between 40 and 55 years old in good health.

V gene TRBV7-9 combines with J gene TRBJ1-5, with D unclear. CDR3 size: 16 residues. V shed 1 base and J shed 6 bases, with 16 bases lying between them. The germline CDR1 and CDR2 sequences are SEHNR and FQNEAQ (reference sequence). The CDR3 spells CASSLGAGGGGQPQHF. The CDR3 DNA reads TGTGCCAGCAGCTTAGGGGCGGGAGGAGGCGGTCAGCCCCAGCATTTT. The full variable domain, in which reference TRBV7-9 and TRBJ1-5 provide the parts outside the CDR3, is DTGVSQNPRHKITKRGQNVTFRCDPISEHNRLYWYRQTLGQGPEFLTYFQNEAQLEKSRLLSDRFSAERPKGSFSTLEIQRTEQGDSAMYLCASSLGAGGGGQPQHFGDGTRLSIL.

Comments on this clonotype: This may be a read error: a much more frequent sequence differs by one nucleotide. The V gene is TRBV29-1, the J gene TRBJ2-5; D is perhaps TRBD2 (5 bases). The CDR3 has 12 residues. Germline CDR1 SQVTM, CDR2 ANQGSEA. CDR3 protein: CSFEGLAETQYF. The CDR3 DNA is TGCAGCTTTGAAGGATTAGCGGAGACCCAGTACTTC.

As concerns this clonotype: Relative to the germline gene, one junction end is altered; a read error may explain this. The genes are TRBV24-1 and TRBJ1-2; unclear D gene. The CDR3 loop spans 14 amino acids. The germline CDR1 and CDR2 sequences are KGHDR and SFDVKD. CDR3 residues: CATSDRNTAGGCTF. The CDR3 bases are TGTGCCACCAGTGACCGCAACACAGCGGGTGGCTGCACCTTC.

The chain employs TRBV27 and TRBJ2-4; 7 nucleotides agree with TRBD1. CDR1 MNHEY and CDR2 SMNVEV come from the germline V gene (reference sequence). The CDR3 loop spans 13 amino acids. After removal of 2 bases from V and 7 bases from J, the junction contained 2 bases not matched to a gene. This CDR3 reads CASSLKGQNIQYF. CDR3 DNA sequence: TGTGCCAGCAGTTTAAAGGGACAGAACATTCAGTACTTC.

The V gene is TRBV6-5, the J gene TRBJ1-1; no clear D gene. CDR3 length equals 13 residues. V lost 5 bases to trimming and J lost 4 bases, with 11 bases between them. Germline lookup yields CDR1 MNHEY and CDR2 SVGAGI. CDR3 amino acids: CASSTGIGTEAFF. The CDR3 DNA reads as TGTGCCAGCAGTACCGGGATCGGCACTGAAGCTTTCTTT.

The rearrangement uses TRBV10-3 and TRBJ1-1, with D perhaps TRBD1 (5 bases). The V end was cut by 10 bases, the J end by 1 base, with 16 bases between. Germline CDR1 is ENHRY and CDR2 is SYGVKD. The CDR3 spans 14 residues. The CDR3 region has the DNA TGTGCCAACCAACCTCTCAGGGAGAACACTGAAGCTTTCTTT. This translates into CANQPLRENTEAFF.

The chain joins TRBV27 to TRBJ2-3; TRBD1 matches 7 bases. V gave up 3 bases and J gave up 2 bases; unmatched junction bases: 8. CDR1 and CDR2 from the germline V gene are MNHEY and SMNVEV (reference sequence). The CDR3 is made up of 16 amino acids. The CDR3 DNA reads TGTGCCAGCAGTTTTCTTGGCCAGGGGGTCACAGATACGCAGTATTTT. Translated: CASSFLGQGVTDTQYF.

The CDR3: CATSRDAGPNQPQHF. CDR3 nucleotide sequence: TGTGCCACCAGCAGAGATGCAGGACCTAATCAGCCCCAGCATTTT. The rearrangement uses TRBV15 and TRBJ1-5; D gene unclear. The V end lost 0 bases, the J end lost 4 bases, and 10 bases lay between the germline ends. The CDR3 covers 15 residues. Germline CDR1 is LNHNV and CDR2 is YYDKDF (reference sequence).

The chain joins TRBV28 to TRBJ2-5, with 8 bases identical to TRBD1. CDR1 is MDHEN, CDR2 SYDVKM, per germline. V trimming: 10 bases; J trimming: 11 bases; junction bases outside the gene matches: 24. CDR3 length equals 16 residues. The CDR3 DNA sequence: TGTGCCACAGCTTACTGGGCGGGGACAGGCCACTATGAGCAGTACTTC. Encoded protein: CATAYWAGTGHYEQYF.

This clonotype was detected only a few times. The rearrangement joins TRBV28 to TRBJ2-7; no reliable D call. V was cut by 6 bases and J by 6 bases, with 9 bases left in between. Germline CDR1 is MDHEN and CDR2 is SYDVKM. The CDR3 contains 11 residues. The CDR3 nucleotides are TGTGCCAGCAGCCACATGGGCGAGCAGTACTTC. Its protein product is CASSHMGEQYF. Complete variable domain (other parts from reference TRBV28 and TRBJ2-7): DVKVTQSSRYLVKRTGEKVFLECVQDMDHENMFWYRQDPGLGLRLIYFSYDVKMKEKGDIPEGYSVSREKKERFSLILESASTNQTSMYLCASSHMGEQYFGPGTRLTVT.

J is TRBJ1-2 and V is TRBV12-5; 7 nucleotides match TRBD1. The length of the CDR3 is 18 residues. Trimming cost V 2 bases and J 0 bases; bases outside gene matches: 12. Germline CDR1 reads LGHNT; CDR2 reads FRNRAP. The DNA of the CDR3 is TGTGCTAGTGGTTTGTTCACTCATCGGACAGGCTCTAACTATGGCTACACCTTC. It translates to CASGLFTHRTGSNYGYTF. The complete variable domain, with remaining parts taken from reference TRBV12-5 and TRBJ1-2, reads DARVTQTPRHKVTEMGQEVTMRCQPILGHNTVFWYRQTMMQGLELLAYFRNRAPLDDSGMPKDRFSAEMPDATLATLKIQPSEPRDSAVYFCASGLFTHRTGSNYGYTFGSGTRLTVV.